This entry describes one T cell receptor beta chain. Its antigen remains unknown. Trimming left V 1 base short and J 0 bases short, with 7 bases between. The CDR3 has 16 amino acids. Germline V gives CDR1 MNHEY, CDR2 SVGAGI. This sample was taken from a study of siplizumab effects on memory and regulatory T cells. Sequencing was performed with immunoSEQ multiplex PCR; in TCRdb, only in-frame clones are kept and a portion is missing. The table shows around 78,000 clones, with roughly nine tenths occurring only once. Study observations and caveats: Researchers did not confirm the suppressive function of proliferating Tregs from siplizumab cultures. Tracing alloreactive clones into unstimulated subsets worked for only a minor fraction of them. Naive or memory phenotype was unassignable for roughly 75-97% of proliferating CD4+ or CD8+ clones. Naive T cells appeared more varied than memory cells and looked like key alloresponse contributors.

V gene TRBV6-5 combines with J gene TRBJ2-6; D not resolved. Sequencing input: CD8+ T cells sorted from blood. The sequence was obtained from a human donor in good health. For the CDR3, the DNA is TGTGCCAGCAGTTACTTGGCCTCCTCTGGGGCCAACGTCCTGACTTTC. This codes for CASSYLASSGANVLTF.